This T cell receptor beta chain was sequenced for a study of shared clonotypes between healthy human individuals. Generated by immunoSEQ multiplex PCR, the TCRdb table keeps only in-frame clones and is missing some. The sample has hundreds of thousands of clones, 95% to 98% seen once. Trimming cost V 1 base and J 6 bases, with 11 bases left between them. The CDR3 is 14 amino acids. Germline CDR1 LNHDA, CDR2 SQIVND (reference sequence). The receptor comes from a woman aged 25 to 45 in good health. The chain recombines TRBV19 with TRBJ2-3; D gene ambiguous. Input material: naive CD4+ T cells sorted from blood. Documented subset: CD45RA+ positively selected. CDR3: CASSIAPAVDTQYF. CDR3 DNA: TGTGCCAGTAGTATAGCTCCGGCCGTGGATACGCAGTATTTT.